This TCR beta chain derives from a study of blood T cell repertoires in COVID-19. Study-wide background: Sites across the United States, Italy and Spain contributed samples from acute and convalescent COVID-19. T cells, B-cell-depleted T cells, or PBMCs provided the cDNA or gDNA that served as material.

V was shortened by 0 bases and J by 2 bases, with 14 bases between the two germline ends. CDR1 is MNHEY and CDR2 is SVGEGT in the germline V gene. The CDR3 runs to 16 residues. Authors' data handling: Estimation of nucleated cell counts relied on the amplification of reference gene primers. The data were produced by immunoSEQ multiplex PCR, yet TCRdb's version contains in-frame clones alone and is incomplete. D and trimming were read from the DNA, whereas the V and J calls and clone size are those reported in that table. The sample lists hundreds of thousands of clones; about 82% were seen once. Sequences were obtained from peripheral blood. V and J are TRBV6-2 or TRBV6-3 and TRBJ2-7; D gene ambiguous. The TCR was taken from a middle-aged man with active or convalescent COVID-19. The CDR3 sequence: CASSYSRAKPTYEQYF. The CDR3 region has the DNA TGTGCCAGCAGTTACTCGAGAGCTAAACCAACCTACGAGCAGTACTTC.